These 10 T cell receptor beta chains were sequenced from one sample in a study of T cell responses to AZD1222 COVID-19 vaccine. Assay: immunoSEQ multiplex PCR; the TCRdb copy retains only in-frame clones and omits some. The top ten hold over 1.5% of the sample, which has about 200,000 clones, approximately 94% seen once. This material consisted of peripheral blood, taken 28 days after the second dose of the MenACWY control vaccine. Source of these receptors: an adult who received the MenACWY meningococcal vaccine as a control.

The CDR3 loop reads CASSIDTTDTQYF. Written as DNA, the CDR3 is TGTGCCAGTAGTATAGACACCACGGATACGCAGTATTTT. The chain couples TRBV19 to TRBJ2-3; unclear D gene. V lost 0 bases and J 6 bases, leaving 7 bases between the germline ends. In germline, CDR1 is LNHDA, CDR2 SQIVND (reference sequence). This CDR3 region has 13 residues.

The V and J genes are TRBV19 and TRBJ2-4; the D is unclear. Looked up from germline, CDR1 is LNHDA and CDR2 is SQIVND (reference sequence). V dropped 1 base and J dropped 1 base, with 26 bases sitting between them. The CDR3 covers 21 residues. Here the CDR3 DNA reads TGTGCCAGTAGTATAGGATTCTGGCCCAGGCTCCCCAGTGTTGCCAAAAACATTCAGTACTTC. It translates to CASSIGFWPRLPSVAKNIQYF.

V gene TRBV9 combines with J gene TRBJ2-7; 9 bases fit TRBD2. V trimming: 3 bases; J trimming: 5 bases; junction bases outside the gene matches: 9. The CDR3 sequence is 15 residues long. CDR1 and CDR2 from the germline V gene are SGDLS and YYNGEE. CDR3 loop: CASSESGGPYNEQYF. The CDR3 DNA follows: TGTGCCAGCAGCGAAAGCGGGGGGCCTTATAACGAGCAGTACTTC.

The chain links TRBV7-8 to TRBJ2-2; D ambiguous. Trimming took off 3 bases at V and 5 bases at J, with 10 bases between the two ends. CDR1 and CDR2 (germline): SGHVS, FQNEAQ. The CDR3 extends over 14 amino acids. CDR3 residues: CASSFLRSTGELFF. In DNA, the CDR3 is TGTGCCAGCAGCTTTCTCCGTAGTACCGGGGAGCTGTTTTTT.

Comment on this clone: This sample includes further DNA sequences coding for the same CDR3. The chain links TRBV27 to TRBJ2-7; no clear D gene. From germline, CDR1 is MNHEY and CDR2 SMNVEV (reference sequence). The CDR3 is 13 residues long. The V and J ends lost 0 bases and 4 bases respectively, with 7 bases between them. The CDR3 sequence is CASSLSGGYEQYF. CDR3 DNA: TGTGCCAGCAGTTTATCTGGCGGATACGAGCAGTACTTC.

The V gene is TRBV28, the J gene TRBJ1-2; 7 positions match TRBD1. The germline CDR1 and CDR2 sequences are MDHEN and SYDVKM. The CDR3 is 14 residues long. V lost 6 bases, J lost 1 base, and 5 bases stayed unmatched. The CDR3 sequence is CASRRTGGNYGYTF. CDR3 coding DNA: TGTGCCAGCAGACGGACAGGAGGTAACTATGGCTACACCTTC.

This chain joins TRBV6-6 and TRBJ2-3; D perhaps matches TRBD2 (7 bases). Trimming pared 9 bases from V and 3 bases from J, leaving 13 bases between. The length of the CDR3 is 13 residues. From germline, CDR1 is MNHNY and CDR2 SVGAGI (reference sequence). CDR3 residues: CASLRGGTDTQYF. CDR3 DNA sequence: TGTGCCAGTTTAAGGGGGGGTACAGATACGCAGTATTTT.

This clone was observed once. The chain has TRBV7-9 and TRBJ1-1; 7 bases match TRBD1. Trimming removed 5 bases from V and 4 bases from J; junction bases left unmatched: 7. CDR1 and CDR2 from the germline V gene are SEHNR and FQNEAQ (reference sequence). This CDR3 comprises 14 residues. CDR3 sequence (DNA): TGTGCCAGCAGCCAACAGACAGGGTTCACTGAAGCTTTCTTT. This encodes CASSQQTGFTEAFF.

A note on this clone: Germline and junction disagree at one end, which may indicate a read error. The chain couples TRBV28 to TRBJ2-1; D is unresolved. CDR3 length: 10 amino acids. Germline V gives CDR1 MDHEN, CDR2 SYDVKM. Written as DNA, the CDR3 is TGTGCCAGCAGTGTCAATGAACAGTTCTTC. This gives the protein CASSVNEQFF.

V gene TRBV5-1 combines with J gene TRBJ2-2, with 8 bases fitting TRBD2. V was clipped by 4 bases and J by 6 bases; unmatched bases: 11. The CDR3 length is 16 residues. Germline CDR1 reads SGHRS; CDR2 reads YFSETQ. The CDR3 DNA reads TGCGCCAGCAGCGTGGAAAACGGGAGGGCCGCCGGGGAGCTGTTTTTT. It encodes CASSVENGRAAGELFF.